This entry lists 15 T cell receptor beta chains sequenced from one sample in a study of cytomegalovirus exposure and HLA in healthy donors. Primers for the PCR totalled 60 Vbeta and 13 Jbeta. TCRdb's table, derived via immunoSEQ multiplex PCR, lists solely in-frame clones and lacks some. The table lists under 200,000 clones, over 70% of them singletons, with around 3.2% in the top ten. Sequencing was done on a sample of PBMCs. Every receptor here comes from a female donor in good health and CMV-seronegative.

This chain joins TRBV28 and TRBJ1-3, with D perhaps TRBD1 (6 bases). Germline CDR1 is MDHEN and CDR2 is SYDVKM. This CDR3 has 18 amino acids. Trimming left V 5 bases short and J 0 bases short, with 20 bases between. The CDR3 bases are TGTGCCAGCAGTCCCACAACCTTGGACAGTTTCTCTGGAAACACCATATATTTT. Translating it yields CASSPTTLDSFSGNTIYF.

J is TRBJ1-4 and V is TRBV5-1; D is perhaps TRBD1 (5 bases). The germline V and J ends were trimmed by 1 base and 8 bases, with 15 bases remaining between them. CDR1 SGHRS and CDR2 YFSETQ come from the germline V gene. The CDR3 sequence is 15 residues long. As DNA, the CDR3 is TGCGCCAGCAGCTTGAACAGGCAGGGAAAGGAAAAACTGTTTTTT. Residues: CASSLNRQGKEKLFF.

The rearrangement joins TRBV6-1 to TRBJ2-7; 9 bases match TRBD2. CDR3 size: 14 residues. V lost 4 bases, J lost 2 bases, and 3 bases stayed unmatched. Germline CDR1 and CDR2: MNHNS and SASEGT. Written as DNA, the CDR3 is TGTGCCAGCAGTGTAAGCGGGGGGCCCTACGAGCAGTACTTC. Amino acids: CASSVSGGPYEQYF.

The chain employs TRBV27 and TRBJ2-7; 8 bases line up with TRBD2. The CDR3 sequence is 15 residues long. Germline V gives CDR1 MNHEY, CDR2 SMNVEV (reference sequence). V lost 6 bases and J lost 0; bases outside the gene matches: 7. The CDR3 sequence is CASSPLLAGSYEQYF. The DNA of the CDR3 is TGTGCCAGCAGCCCCCTCCTAGCGGGCTCCTACGAGCAGTACTTC.

The gene calls are TRBV19 and TRBJ1-5, with 7 bases aligning to TRBD1. V was pared by 3 bases and J by 2 bases, with 1 base of the junction left unmatched. CDR3 size: 14 residues. Germline values: CDR1 LNHDA, CDR2 SQIVND (reference sequence). For the CDR3, the DNA is TGTGCCAGTAGTATTACAGGGGGCAATCAGCCCCAGCATTTT. This gives the protein CASSITGGNQPQHF.

The chain carries TRBV7-6 and TRBJ1-4, with 10 bases matching TRBD1. The germline gives CDR1 SGHVS, CDR2 FNYEAQ. This CDR3 spans 16 amino acids. Losses at the gene ends were 2 bases for V and 6 bases for J; bases not matched to a gene: 6. CDR3 protein: CASSLNFGTGDEKLFF. The CDR3 nucleotides read TGTGCCAGCAGCTTAAATTTCGGGACAGGGGATGAAAAACTGTTTTTT.

The V and J genes are TRBV6-5 and TRBJ1-1, with 8 positions matching TRBD1. V lost 2 bases and J lost 4; bases outside the gene matches: 6. The germline V gene has CDR1 MNHEY and CDR2 SVGAGI. The CDR3 covers 15 residues. The DNA of the CDR3 is TGTGCCAGCAGTTACACGGACAGGGTTAGCACTGAAGCTTTCTTT. Protein product: CASSYTDRVSTEAFF.

The chain recombines TRBV7-3 with TRBJ2-2; TRBD1 agrees at 8 bases. This CDR3 contains 15 residues. V shed 5 bases, J shed 3 bases, and the junction held 5 bases outside the gene matches. Germline loops: CDR1 SGHTA, CDR2 FQGTGA. CDR3 sequence: CASSDGQGDTGELFF. The CDR3 nucleotides are TGTGCCAGCAGCGACGGACAGGGTGACACCGGGGAGCTGTTTTTT.

This clone showed up just a few times. The rearrangement links TRBV18 to TRBJ1-2; D unclear. The V gene's germline CDR1 is KGHSH and CDR2 LQKENI. The V gene lost 3 bases and the J gene lost 8 bases, with 10 bases spanning the gap. CDR3 length: 12 residues. The CDR3 sequence is CASSPDIRGYTF. The CDR3 DNA reads TGTGCCAGCTCACCTGATATCAGGGGCTACACCTTC. The full variable domain, with the rest looked up from reference TRBV18 and TRBJ1-2, is NAGVMQNPRHLVRRRGQEARLRCSPMKGHSHVYWYRQLPEEGLKFMVYLQKENIIDESGMPKERFSAEFPKEGPSILRIQQVVRGDSAAYFCASSPDIRGYTFGSGTRLTVV.

This clone was observed a few times. The chain uses TRBV28 and TRBJ1-1; D possibly corresponds to TRBD1 (6 bases). Germline V CDR1 and CDR2: MDHEN, SYDVKM. V dropped 2 bases and J dropped 9 bases, with 10 bases sitting between them. The CDR3 is made up of 12 amino acids. The CDR3 here is CASSLEDRKAFF. CDR3 bases: TGTGCCAGCAGTTTAGAGGACAGAAAAGCTTTCTTT.

The CDR3 spells CASSTWGLLSYNEQFF. CDR3 in DNA: TGTGCCAGCAGTACGTGGGGACTCCTGTCTTACAATGAGCAGTTCTTC. The chain employs TRBV5-4 and TRBJ2-1; perhaps TRBD2 as D (6 bases). Trimming removed 5 bases from V and 4 bases from J, with 19 bases in between. Germline V gives CDR1 SGHNT, CDR2 YYREEE (reference sequence). This CDR3 is 16 amino acids long.

J is TRBJ2-2 and V is TRBV5-4, with no clear D. The ends were cut back, 0 bases at V and 8 bases at J, with 5 bases in the middle. The CDR3 runs to 12 residues. The germline CDR1 and CDR2 sequences are SGHNT and YYREEE (reference sequence). The CDR3 loop reads CASSLETGELFF. As DNA, the CDR3 is TGTGCCAGCAGCTTGGAGACAGGGGAGCTGTTTTTT.

This rearrangement joins TRBV28 to TRBJ1-3; a weak D match, TRBD1 (6 bases). Germline V gene data show CDR1 as MDHEN and CDR2 as SYDVKM. V dropped 8 bases and J dropped 4 bases, with 24 bases sitting between them. The CDR3 is 17 amino acids. The CDR3 protein is CASVGDIYRASGNTIYF. CDR3 in DNA: TGTGCCAGCGTAGGCGATATTTACAGGGCGTCAGGAAACACCATATATTTT.

The genes are TRBV6-1 and TRBJ1-2; possibly TRBD1 for D (5 bases). CDR3 length: 15 amino acids. Germline-derived CDR1 and CDR2 are MNHNS and SASEGT. Deletions cut 1 base from V and 7 bases from J, with 16 bases between. CDR3 nucleotides: TGTGCCAGCAGTGAAGACGGAGGGGTGAATCTTGGCTACACCTTC. It yields the protein CASSEDGGVNLGYTF.

The CDR3 DNA reads TGTGCCAGCACCTTGGGAGGGGACGAGCAGTACTTC. It codes for CASTLGGDEQYF. The V call is TRBV28, the J call TRBJ2-7, with 7 bases that match TRBD2. The V gene's germline CDR1 is MDHEN and CDR2 SYDVKM. V shed 7 bases, J shed 5 bases, and the junction held 5 bases outside the gene matches. The CDR3 is made up of 12 amino acids.